Below, 26 T cell receptor beta chains from the same sample are listed, as sequenced in a study of cytomegalovirus exposure and HLA in healthy donors. PCR involved 60 Vbeta and 13 Jbeta primers. Libraries were prepared by immunoSEQ multiplex PCR; TCRdb keeps only in-frame clonotypes and omits some of them. Of about 190,000 clones listed, 65% to 90% are singletons. Sequencing input: PBMCs. These receptors originate from a man aged 35-49 years in good health and CMV-seropositive.

J is TRBJ2-7 and V is TRBV9, with a possible D match to TRBD1 (6 bases). CDR3 length equals 14 residues. Germline loops: CDR1 SGDLS, CDR2 YYNGEE. V was clipped by 3 bases and J by 3 bases, with 13 bases between them. The CDR3 sequence: CASSEGDGLYEQYF. The CDR3 nucleotides read TGTGCCAGCAGCGAGGGGGACGGTCTCTACGAGCAGTACTTC. The whole variable domain, filled in from reference TRBV9 and TRBJ2-7, reads DSGVTQTPKHLITATGQRVTLRCSPRSGDLSVYWYQQSLDQGLQFLIQYYNGEERAKGNILERFSAQQFPDLHSELNLSSLELGDSALYFCASSEGDGLYEQYFGPGTRLTVT.

The rearrangement links TRBV2 to TRBJ2-7; tentative D call: TRBD2 (7 bases). The CDR3 is 13 amino acids. Per the germline V gene, CDR1 is SNHLY and CDR2 is FYNNEI. Here the CDR3 reads CSHTGRETYEQYF. CDR3 in DNA: TGTTCCCATACAGGGAGGGAGACCTACGAGCAGTACTTC.

The chain joins TRBV10-1 to TRBJ1-2; unclear D gene. Germline CDR1 WNHNN, CDR2 SYGVQD (reference sequence). V lost 5 bases and J lost 2, with 9 bases in between. The CDR3 has 13 residues. The CDR3 protein is CASSRDRNYGYTF. In DNA, the CDR3 is TGCGCCAGCAGTAGAGATCGAAACTATGGCTACACCTTC.

The V and J genes are TRBV6-6 and TRBJ2-7; 12 bases agree with TRBD2. Trimming removed 6 bases from V and 2 bases from J; junction bases left unmatched: 2. The CDR3 length is 14 residues. From germline, CDR1 is MNHNY and CDR2 SVGAGI (reference sequence). In DNA form, the CDR3 reads TGTGCCAGCAGACTAGCGGGGGGCGCCTACGAGCAGTACTTC. Protein: CASRLAGGAYEQYF.

The chain uses TRBV19 and TRBJ1-5, with 10 bases fitting TRBD1. The CDR3 loop spans 16 amino acids. Germline V gene data show CDR1 as LNHDA and CDR2 as SQIVND (reference sequence). V was clipped by 4 bases and J by 6 bases; unmatched bases: 9. In nucleotides, the CDR3 is TGTGCCAGTAGTAAAGCCTCGACAGGGGGCGGTCAGCCCCAGCATTTT. Translating gives CASSKASTGGGQPQHF.

The rearrangement joins TRBV5-6 to TRBJ2-1, with 7 bases aligning to TRBD2. CDR3 length: 16 amino acids. Germline V gene sequence: CDR1 SGHDT, CDR2 YYEEEE. The ends lost 0 bases at V and 0 bases at J; junction bases unmatched: 3. CDR3 in amino acids: CASSLGSGDSYNEQFF. The CDR3 nucleotides are TGTGCCAGCAGCTTGGGGAGCGGGGACTCCTACAATGAGCAGTTCTTC.

CDR3 bases: TGCGCCAGCAGCTTCGGAGGCGGGGTAGAGCAGTACTTC. Translated, it gives CASSFGGGVEQYF. The chain has TRBV5-1 and TRBJ2-7, with D possibly being TRBD2 (6 bases). Germline lookup yields CDR1 SGHRS and CDR2 YFSETQ. The CDR3 covers 13 residues. Trimming left V 2 bases short and J 7 bases short, with 13 bases between.

The rearrangement uses TRBV5-4 and TRBJ2-1; TRBD1 matches at 8 bases. From germline, CDR1 is SGHNT and CDR2 YYREEE (reference sequence). J gave up 10 bases and V 0 bases, and 9 bases lay outside the gene matches. The CDR3 loop spans 15 amino acids. The CDR3 region is CASSLADRTGSEQFF. CDR3 DNA: TGTGCCAGCAGCTTGGCCGATCGGACAGGGTCCGAGCAGTTCTTC.

The gene calls are TRBV18 and TRBJ1-6, with D tentatively TRBD1 (5 bases). Germline CDR1 and CDR2: KGHSH and LQKENI. Trimming cost V 6 bases and J 8 bases, with 11 bases left between them. CDR3 length: 13 residues. The chain's CDR3 is CASSPSRDSPLHF. As DNA, the CDR3 is TGTGCCAGCTCGCCCTCCAGGGATTCACCCCTCCACTTT.

The CDR3, as DNA: TGCGCCAGCAGCCAAACCGCCTTGGGGACAGCGAACACTGAAGCTTTCTTT. Its translation: CASSQTALGTANTEAFF. The rearrangement uses TRBV4-1 and TRBJ1-1; TRBD1 matches 7 bases. With V trimmed by 2 bases and J by 1 base, 10 bases remained unmatched. Germline V lookup: CDR1 MGHRA, CDR2 YSYEKL. The CDR3 loop spans 17 amino acids.

About this clone: One junction end disagrees with the germline gene, perhaps due to a read error. V gene TRBV29-1 combines with J gene TRBJ1-2; D remains unclear. The V gene's germline CDR1 is SQVTM and CDR2 ANQGSEA. This CDR3 comprises 12 residues. The CDR3 here is CSVTTNNYGYIF. The CDR3 nucleotides are TGCAGCGTCACTACTAATAACTATGGCTACATCTTC. Drawing the rest from reference TRBV29-1 and TRBJ1-2, the complete variable domain is SAVISQKPSRDICQRGTSLTIQCQVDSQVTMMFWYRQQPGQSLTLIATANQGSEATYESGFVIDKFPISRPNLTFSTLTVSNMSPEDSSIYLCSVTTNNYGYIFGSGTRLTVV.

The chain uses TRBV6-5 and TRBJ1-2; D remains unclear. Germline V CDR1 and CDR2: MNHEY, SVGAGI. The CDR3 is 13 amino acids. With 7 bases removed from V and 6 bases from J, the gap between germline ends came to 15 bases. DNA for the CDR3: TGTGCCAGCATCGGTAGCAGCCGCCATGGCTACACCTTC. Encoded protein: CASIGSSRHGYTF.

This CDR3 reads CASSIGPGGPLHF. The CDR3 DNA reads as TGTGCCAGTAGTATTGGCCCAGGTGGGCCCCTCCACTTT. The chain links TRBV19 to TRBJ1-6; D uncertain. V lost 3 bases, J lost 13 bases, and 13 bases lay in between. CDR1 and CDR2 from the germline V gene are LNHDA and SQIVND (reference sequence). This CDR3 has 13 residues.

The rearrangement uses TRBV9 and TRBJ2-5, with 8 bases matching TRBD1. CDR1 and CDR2 (germline): SGDLS, YYNGEE. The CDR3 extends over 15 amino acids. V dropped 2 bases and J dropped 4; count of bases not matched to a gene: 7. The DNA for the CDR3 is TGTGCCAGCAGCGTGGCGACAGGGGATGGAGAGACCCAGTACTTC. Translated, it gives CASSVATGDGETQYF. The complete variable domain, with remaining parts taken from reference TRBV9 and TRBJ2-5, reads DSGVTQTPKHLITATGQRVTLRCSPRSGDLSVYWYQQSLDQGLQFLIQYYNGEERAKGNILERFSAQQFPDLHSELNLSSLELGDSALYFCASSVATGDGETQYFGPGTRLLVL.

The chain carries TRBV25-1 and TRBJ1-1, with D uncertain. V lost 6 bases, J lost 4 bases, and 15 bases lay in between. Germline CDR1 MGHDK, CDR2 SYGVNS. The CDR3 sequence is 14 residues long. The CDR3 DNA follows: TGTGCCAGCAGCGTCCCGGGTGAAGGCACTGAAGCTTTCTTT. It is translated as CASSVPGEGTEAFF.

The rearrangement links TRBV19 to TRBJ2-7; tentatively, D is TRBD1 (6 bases). The CDR3 totals 13 residues. V was pared by 2 bases and J by 2 bases, with 7 bases between. Germline V gene data show CDR1 as LNHDA and CDR2 as SQIVND (reference sequence). The CDR3 loop is CASSIRGTYEQYF. DNA for the CDR3: TGTGCCAGTAGTATAAGGGGGACCTACGAGCAGTACTTC.

The chain recombines TRBV18 with TRBJ2-5; tentatively, D is TRBD1 (8 bases). V lost 2 bases and J 5 bases, leaving 18 bases between the germline ends. Germline assignment: CDR1 KGHSH and CDR2 LQKENI. The CDR3 contains 16 residues. The CDR3 nucleotides read TGTGCCAGCTCACCAATGTATGGACAGGGAGGGGAGACCCAGTACTTC. Encoded protein: CASSPMYGQGGETQYF.

The J gene is TRBJ2-3, the V gene TRBV6-5; a possible D gene is TRBD1 (6 bases). Germline CDR1 MNHEY, CDR2 SVGAGI. Trimming pared 5 bases from V and 0 bases from J, leaving 9 bases between. This CDR3 contains 14 residues. CDR3 region: CASSVGASTDTQYF. The CDR3 nucleotides read TGTGCCAGCAGTGTGGGGGCTAGCACAGATACGCAGTATTTT.

J is TRBJ1-6 and V is TRBV2, with 10 bases lining up with TRBD1. Germline V lookup: CDR1 SNHLY, CDR2 FYNNEI. Trimming removed 7 bases from V and 2 bases from J; junction bases left unmatched: 5. The CDR3 sequence is 16 residues long. CDR3 in DNA: TGTGCCAGCACCCCGGGACAGGGGACCTATAATTCACCCCTCCACTTT. Its protein product is CASTPGQGTYNSPLHF.

The rearrangement links TRBV5-1 to TRBJ2-3; D might be TRBD1 (5 bases). The CDR3 extends over 15 amino acids. Germline V gives CDR1 SGHRS, CDR2 YFSETQ. V gave up 2 bases and J gave up 4 bases, with 14 bases separating them. CDR3 DNA: TGCGCCAGCAGCTTCAGACAGAGGCTGCCAGATACGCAGTATTTT. Its translation: CASSFRQRLPDTQYF. The full variable domain, in which reference TRBV5-1 and TRBJ2-3 provide the parts outside the CDR3, is KAGVTQTPRYLIKTRGQQVTLSCSPISGHRSVSWYQQTPGQGLQFLFEYFSETQRNKGNFPGRFSGRQFSNSRSEMNVSTLELGDSALYLCASSFRQRLPDTQYFGPGTRLTVL.

The rearrangement uses TRBV11-1 and TRBJ2-1, with 10 bases that match TRBD2. With V trimmed by 5 bases and J by 8 bases, 6 bases remained unmatched. Germline loops: CDR1 SGHAT, CDR2 FQDESV (reference sequence). The CDR3 is 14 amino acids. CDR3 region: CASSTVAGGYEQFF. CDR3 sequence (DNA): TGTGCCAGCAGCACCGTAGCGGGGGGATATGAGCAGTTCTTC.

The chain combines TRBV6-1 with TRBJ1-6, with 7 bases identical to TRBD1. CDR1 MNHNS and CDR2 SASEGT come from the germline V gene. The CDR3 is made up of 16 amino acids. V lost 4 bases and J lost 6; bases outside the gene matches: 9. CDR3 residues: CASSARPTGFNSPLHF. The CDR3 DNA reads TGTGCCAGCAGTGCCAGACCGACAGGGTTTAATTCACCCCTCCACTTT.

This chain uses TRBV27 with TRBJ1-5; possibly TRBD1 for D (5 bases). The CDR3 has 14 amino acids. Trimming removed 3 bases at V and 7 bases at J, with 13 bases between. The germline gives CDR1 MNHEY, CDR2 SMNVEV (reference sequence). CDR3 in DNA: TGTGCCAGCAGTTTTTCCAGGGACTCGCAGCCCCAGCATTTT. This encodes CASSFSRDSQPQHF.

The chain carries TRBV15 and TRBJ2-7; D remains unclear. Trimming stripped 0 bases from V and 2 bases from J, with 11 bases between. Per germline, CDR1 LNHNV and CDR2 YYDKDF (reference sequence). The CDR3 has 15 amino acids. In nucleotides, the CDR3 is TGTGCCACCAGCAGAGAATTTGACAACCCCTACGAGCAGTACTTC. Its translation: CATSREFDNPYEQYF.

Of note for this clone: The junction departs from germline at one end; a sequencing error may be responsible. The chain joins TRBV7-9 to TRBJ2-3, with TRBD1 matching 8 bases. Germline values: CDR1 SEHNR, CDR2 FQNEAQ (reference sequence). The CDR3 consists of 14 residues. CDR3 in amino acids: CASSLKSTGVSFLF. The DNA for the CDR3 is TGTGCCAGCAGCTTAAAGTCGACAGGGGTGTCTTTCCTCTTT.

The chain uses TRBV5-4 and TRBJ1-4, with 9 bases lining up with TRBD1. The germline gives CDR1 SGHNT, CDR2 YYREEE (reference sequence). The J segment lost 3 bases and the V segment lost 4 bases, leaving 10 bases of the junction unmatched. This CDR3 is built from 17 residues. The CDR3 is CASSGTGGAVPNEKLFF. The CDR3 nucleotides read TGTGCCAGCAGCGGAACAGGGGGCGCAGTACCTAATGAAAAACTGTTTTTT.